This TCR beta chain was observed in a study of cytomegalovirus exposure and HLA in healthy donors. General observations from the study: As a later analysis revealed, the rate of TCR association differed by HLA locus, with DRB1 most and HLA-C fewest. Later work showed greater clonal expansion in HLA-associated TCR beta chains than in equally common others.

V dropped 5 bases and J dropped 4; count of bases not matched to a gene: 4. The germline V gene has CDR1 SGHTA and CDR2 FQGNSA. This CDR3 is 15 amino acids long. It was with 60 Vbeta and 13 Jbeta primers that the PCR ran. TCRdb's table, derived via immunoSEQ multiplex PCR, lists solely in-frame clones and lacks some. The repertoire holds approximately 210,000 clones, with 70% to 80% as singletons. This clone showed up just a few times. The target antigen is unknown. The sample comprised PBMCs. The chain uses TRBV7-2 and TRBJ2-2, with 10 bases lining up with TRBD2. The origin of this receptor is a girl aged 10-17 years in good health and CMV-seropositive. The DNA of the CDR3 is TGTGCCAGCAGCATTAGCGGGGGGCTCACCGGGGAGCTGTTTTTT. Encoded protein: CASSISGGLTGELFF.